This TCR beta chain was identified during a study of tissue T cells after allogeneic stem cell transplantation. Comments on this clone: The gene names given are mouse names. The read finishes 1 residue shy of the CDR3 end, and the germline J gene is used to complete it.

The CDR3 totals 16 residues. J gave up 2 bases and V 3 bases, and 5 bases lay outside the gene matches. The germline V gene has CDR1 LGHNA and CDR2 YNLKQL (reference sequence). Profiled with immunoSEQ multiplex PCR; TCRdb holds only in-frame clones, not every one. The data hold approximately 4,200 clones, with about half observed a single time. Indicated time point: mouse harvest day 7 after allogeneic transplant. Tail vein injection delivered 10^7 T-cell-depleted bone marrow cells and 10^6 splenic CD5+ T cells. This sequence joins TRBV5 and TRBJ2-3; 10 nucleotides match TRBD2. Material: lymph node tissue. This clonotype was obtained from a female BALB/c mouse given C57BL/6 T cells with graft-versus-host disease after an allogeneic hematopoietic cell transplant. CDR3 protein: CASSHWGGADAETLYF. CDR3 DNA (partial): TGTGCCAGCAGCCACTGGGGGGGCGCTGATGCAGAAACGCTGTAT.